In this sample, the clone carrying this T cell receptor (beta chain) turned up many times. As yet, its antigen is unknown. Germline V gives CDR1 SGHAT, CDR2 FQNNGV. The CDR3 spans 11 residues. V was cut by 2 bases and J by 9 bases, with 5 bases left in between. This entry belongs to a study of T cells in Graves' hyperthyroidism and ophthalmopathy. Each diagnosis was grounded in clinical symptoms, serum thyroxine and TRAb, thyroid ultrasound, and orbital computed tomography. Amplified TCR beta CDR3 regions derived from RNA transcripts. Initially, a first-round RT-PCR of the TCR CDR3 employed the HTBI primer set. TCRdb used MiXCR to reprocess the multiplex PCR reads, holding one entry per CDR3 protein. Here the sample spans about 640,000 distinct CDR3 sequences, roughly 20% being singletons. Study results and limitations: Among thyroid clonotypes expanded above 0.001, most also appeared in blood. Median prediction lead before ophthalmopathy onset was about 6.5 months with the model.

The clonotype was recovered from a young man with Graves' ophthalmopathy. Sequencing was carried out using blood. The V gene is TRBV11-2, the J gene TRBJ2-1; D is unresolved. CDR3 residues: CASSLTPEQFF. The CDR3 nucleotides are TGTGCCAGCAGCTTAACCCCTGAGCAGTTCTTC.